This T cell receptor beta chain was profiled in a study of blood T cell repertoires in COVID-19 (dated by TCRdb to between 2020 and 2021). Notes on the research overall: The collaborator samples originated in the United States, Italy and Spain and spanned the acute and convalescent phases of COVID-19. The dataset comprised deeply sampled blood TCRbeta repertoires from subjects exposed to, actively infected with, or recovered from COVID-19. The material from the prospective study consisted of cDNA or gDNA derived from T cells, B-cell-depleted T cells, or PBMCs. Where available, HLA class I and class II types were obtained from metadata supplied by the sample provider rather than from assay-based typing. The samples were drawn from the first 160 participants of the ongoing ImmuneRACE study and from about 1,200 subjects provided by 6 global collaborators. The repertoires were released in a freely available public database intended as a resource for research on the immune response to SARS-CoV-2. A de-identified subject ID, COVID-19 status, age in years and sex were almost always included in the sample metadata. The research as a whole found: The quantity of clinical and demographic metadata differed by source and by participant and was supplied without curation.

CDR1 ENHRY and CDR2 SYGVKD are derived from the germline V gene. The CDR3 has 16 amino acids, counting the end cysteine and phenylalanine. The CDR3 DNA has 48 bases and is translated from base 1. Trimming takes 0 bases from V and 2 bases from J, and the germline ends sit 14 bases apart. TCRbeta CDR3 regions were amplified from genomic DNA by means of the immunoSEQ Assay, a bias-controlled multiplex PCR. Concerning the study's data processing: Nucleated cell counts per sample were estimated from amplification of reference gene primers within the assay. Sequence reads were collapsed and filtered to measure the absolute abundance of every unique TCRbeta CDR3 rearrangement. For each sample, productive Simpson clonality was calculated by taking the square root of Simpson's diversity index across productive rearrangements. The source is immuneACCESS, and TCRdb retained only in-frame sequences with V and J called. Part of the clones is not carried over; for the studies checked, unresolved V genes explain less than half of this, and the remainder is unexplained. D and trimming come from the DNA, and the V and J calls and clone size come from that table. The sample table holds 100,000 to 150,000 clones, of which around 86% were seen once. Of the sample, over 9.5% falls within the top ten clones.

This clone was found once. This clone's antigen is unknown. No base qualities exist here, and no much larger clone lies one base off it. At one collaborating source in Seattle, patients were enrolled during active infection and were followed longitudinally through the course of disease. The collaborating institutions used their own protocols to collect whole blood in K2EDTA tubes. For TCRbeta analysis, collaborators shipped samples as frozen whole blood, isolated PBMCs, or DNA extracted from either of those sample types. In this chain, TRBV10-3 is recombined with TRBJ2-7, with TRBD2 tentatively as D gene (5 bases match). The clonotype was recovered from a woman aged 70-85 years with COVID-19, enrolled during active disease. What was sequenced was peripheral blood. The CDR3 protein sequence reads: CAISESPPSGAYEQYF. The DNA reads as follows: TGTGCCATCAGTGAGTCCCCCCCCAGCGGAGCCTACGAGCAGTACTTC.